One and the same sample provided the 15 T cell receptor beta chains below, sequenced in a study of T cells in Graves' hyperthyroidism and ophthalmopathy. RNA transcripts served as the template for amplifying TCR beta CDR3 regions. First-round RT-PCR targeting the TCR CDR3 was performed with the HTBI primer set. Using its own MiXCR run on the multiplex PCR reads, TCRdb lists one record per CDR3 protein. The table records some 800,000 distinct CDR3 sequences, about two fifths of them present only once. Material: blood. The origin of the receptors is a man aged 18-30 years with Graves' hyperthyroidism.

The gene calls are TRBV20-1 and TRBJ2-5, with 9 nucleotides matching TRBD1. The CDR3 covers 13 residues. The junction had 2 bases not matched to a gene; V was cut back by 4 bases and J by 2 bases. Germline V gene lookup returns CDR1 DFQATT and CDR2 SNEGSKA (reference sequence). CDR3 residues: CSATDRGQETQYF. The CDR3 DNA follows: TGCAGTGCTACGGACAGGGGACAAGAGACCCAGTACTTC.

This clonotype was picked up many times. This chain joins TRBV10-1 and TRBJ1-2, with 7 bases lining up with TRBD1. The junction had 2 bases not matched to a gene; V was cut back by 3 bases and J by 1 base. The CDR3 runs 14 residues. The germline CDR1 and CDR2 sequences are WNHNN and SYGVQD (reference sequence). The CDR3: CASSDGTDNYGYTF. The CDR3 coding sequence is TGCGCCAGCAGTGATGGGACAGATAACTATGGCTACACCTTC.

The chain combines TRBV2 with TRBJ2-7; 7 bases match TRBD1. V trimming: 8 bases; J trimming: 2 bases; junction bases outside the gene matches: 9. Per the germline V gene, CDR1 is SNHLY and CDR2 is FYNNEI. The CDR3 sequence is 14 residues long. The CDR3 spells CASHRDRKPYEQYF. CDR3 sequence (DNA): TGTGCCAGCCACCGGGACAGAAAACCCTACGAGCAGTACTTC. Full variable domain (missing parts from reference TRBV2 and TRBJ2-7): EPEVTQTPSHQVTQMGQEVILRCVPISNHLYFYWYRQILGQKVEFLVSFYNNEISEKSEIFDDQFSVERPDGSNFTLKIRSTKLEDSAMYFCASHRDRKPYEQYFGPGTRLTVT.

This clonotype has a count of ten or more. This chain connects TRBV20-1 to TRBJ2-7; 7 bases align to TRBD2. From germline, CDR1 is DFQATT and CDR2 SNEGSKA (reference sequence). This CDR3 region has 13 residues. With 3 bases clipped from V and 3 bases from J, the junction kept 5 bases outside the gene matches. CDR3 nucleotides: TGCAGTGCTAGCCAGCGGGACGGCTACGAGCAGTACTTC. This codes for CSASQRDGYEQYF.

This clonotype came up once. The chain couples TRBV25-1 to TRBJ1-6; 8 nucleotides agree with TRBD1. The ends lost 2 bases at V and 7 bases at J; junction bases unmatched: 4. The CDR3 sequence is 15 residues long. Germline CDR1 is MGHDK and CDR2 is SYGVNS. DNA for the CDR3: TGTGCCAGCAGTGAAATAGGGACAGGCAATTCACCCCTCCACTTT. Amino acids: CASSEIGTGNSPLHF.

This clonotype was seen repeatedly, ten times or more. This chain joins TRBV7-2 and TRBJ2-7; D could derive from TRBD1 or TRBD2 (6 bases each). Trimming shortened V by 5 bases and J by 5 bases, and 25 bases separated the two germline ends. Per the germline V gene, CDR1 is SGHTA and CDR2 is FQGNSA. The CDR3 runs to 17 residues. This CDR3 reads CASSPLALGGVYHEQYF. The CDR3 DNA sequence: TGTGCCAGCAGCCCCCTAGCCCTGGGGGGCGTCTACCACGAGCAGTACTTC. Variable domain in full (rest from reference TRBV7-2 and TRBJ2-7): GAGVSQSPSNKVTEKGKDVELRCDPISGHTALYWYRQSLGQGLEFLIYFQGNSAPDKSGLPSDRFSAERTGGSVSTLTIQRTQQEDSAVYLCASSPLALGGVYHEQYFGPGTRLTVT.

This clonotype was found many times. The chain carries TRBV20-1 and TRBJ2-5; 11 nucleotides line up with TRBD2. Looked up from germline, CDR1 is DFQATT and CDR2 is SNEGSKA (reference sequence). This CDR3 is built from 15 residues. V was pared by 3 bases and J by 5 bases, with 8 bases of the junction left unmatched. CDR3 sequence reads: CSASGSSGGGETQYF. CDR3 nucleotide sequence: TGCAGTGCTAGTGGGAGTAGCGGGGGGGGCGAGACCCAGTACTTC.

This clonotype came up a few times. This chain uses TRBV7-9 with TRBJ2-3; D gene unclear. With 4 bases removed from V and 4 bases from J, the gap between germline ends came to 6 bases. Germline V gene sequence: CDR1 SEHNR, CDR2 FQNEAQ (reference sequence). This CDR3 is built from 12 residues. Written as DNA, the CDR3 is TGTGCCAGCAGCTCCCGGGCAGATACGCAGTATTTT. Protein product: CASSSRADTQYF.

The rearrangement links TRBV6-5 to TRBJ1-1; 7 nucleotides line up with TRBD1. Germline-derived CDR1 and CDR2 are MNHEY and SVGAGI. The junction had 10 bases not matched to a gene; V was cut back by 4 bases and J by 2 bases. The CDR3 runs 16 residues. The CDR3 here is CASSSDRENSNTEAFF. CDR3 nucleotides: TGTGCCAGCAGTTCAGACAGGGAGAACTCAAACACTGAAGCTTTCTTT.

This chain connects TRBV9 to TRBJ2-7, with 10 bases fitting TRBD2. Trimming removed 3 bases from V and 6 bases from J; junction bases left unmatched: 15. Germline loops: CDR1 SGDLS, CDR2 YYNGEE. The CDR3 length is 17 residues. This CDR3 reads CASSDEGSGTSAGEQYF. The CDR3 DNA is TGTGCCAGCAGCGACGAGGGGTCCGGGACTAGCGCTGGCGAGCAGTACTTC. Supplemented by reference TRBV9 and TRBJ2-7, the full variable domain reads DSGVTQTPKHLITATGQRVTLRCSPRSGDLSVYWYQQSLDQGLQFLIQYYNGEERAKGNILERFSAQQFPDLHSELNLSSLELGDSALYFCASSDEGSGTSAGEQYFGPGTRLTVT.

The CDR3 sequence is CATGTVDYSNQPQHF. CDR3 DNA sequence: TGTGCCACCGGGACAGTAGATTATAGCAATCAGCCCCAGCATTTT. The chain is built from TRBV10-3 and TRBJ1-5; 7 bases map to TRBD1. This CDR3 is 15 amino acids long. The V segment lost 10 bases and the J segment 0 bases; nucleotides outside the gene matches: 9. Germline V gene sequence: CDR1 ENHRY, CDR2 SYGVKD.

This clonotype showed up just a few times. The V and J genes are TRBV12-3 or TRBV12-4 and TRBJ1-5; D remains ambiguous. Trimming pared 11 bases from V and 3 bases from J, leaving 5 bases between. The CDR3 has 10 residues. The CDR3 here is CASPNQPQHF. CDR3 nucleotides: TGTGCCTCACCCAATCAGCCCCAGCATTTT.

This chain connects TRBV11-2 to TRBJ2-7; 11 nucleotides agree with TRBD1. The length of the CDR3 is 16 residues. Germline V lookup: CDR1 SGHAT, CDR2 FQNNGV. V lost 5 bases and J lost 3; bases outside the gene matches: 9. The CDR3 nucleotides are TGTGCCAGCAGCCAAGGAGGAGGGACAGGGGGCTACGAGCAGTACTTC. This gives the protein CASSQGGGTGGYEQYF.

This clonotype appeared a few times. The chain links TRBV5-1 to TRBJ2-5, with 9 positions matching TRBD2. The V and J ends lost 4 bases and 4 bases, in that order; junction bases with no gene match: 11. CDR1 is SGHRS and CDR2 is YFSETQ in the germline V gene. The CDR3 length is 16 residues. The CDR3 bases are TGCGCCAGCAGCAAACAAGCGGGGGGTCAGCTAGAGACCCAGTACTTC. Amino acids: CASSKQAGGQLETQYF.

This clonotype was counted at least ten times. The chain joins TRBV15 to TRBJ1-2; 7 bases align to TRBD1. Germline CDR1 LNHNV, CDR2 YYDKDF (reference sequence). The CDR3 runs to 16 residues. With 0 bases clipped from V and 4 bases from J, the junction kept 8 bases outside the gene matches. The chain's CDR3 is CATSRDLDRYLYGYTF. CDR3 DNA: TGTGCCACCAGCAGAGACTTGGACAGGTACCTCTATGGCTACACCTTC. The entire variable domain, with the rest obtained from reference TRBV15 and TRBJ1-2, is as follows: DAMVIQNPRYQVTQFGKPVTLSCSQTLNHNVMYWYQQKSSQAPKLLFHYYDKDFNNEADTPDNFQSRRPNTSFCFLDIRSPGLGDTAMYLCATSRDLDRYLYGYTFGSGTRLTVV.